The clone carrying this T cell receptor (beta chain) was counted at least ten times. What it recognizes is unknown. TRB rearrangements were amplified by multiplex PCR with BIOMED2 TRB-A/B primers. TCRdb itself ran the multiplex PCR reads through MiXCR, one entry per CDR3 protein. The sample yields 15,000 to 20,000 distinct CDR3 sequences, approximately 37% seen once. TRB was amplified from around 250-500 ng of blood genomic DNA. The record originates from a study of T and B cells in COVID-19 patients. Whole-study context: About 90% of the roughly 20 active-infection patients had comorbidities associated with unfavorable COVID-19 outcome. Study-wide points: Highly clonal in active COVID-19, TRB repertoires exceeded healthy-donor diversity and richness at recovery.

CDR3 length equals 13 residues. Trimming cost V 2 bases and J 3 bases, with 6 bases left between them. CDR1 and CDR2 (germline): MRHNA, SNTAGT. This clonotype was sampled from a human donor with active COVID-19. The chain employs TRBV6-4 and TRBJ2-3; D is unclear. Sequenced input: blood. For the CDR3, the DNA is TGTGCCAGCAGTGACCGCGCTACAGATACGCAGTATTTT. Translating it yields CASSDRATDTQYF.